The clone carrying this TCR beta chain was recorded a few times. The table came from immunoSEQ multiplex PCR; TCRdb's copy has only in-frame clones and leaves some out. The sample carries some 670,000 clones, 85% to 90% recorded once. The sample is drawn from a study of blood T cell repertoires in COVID-19. Study-level background: The origin of the acute and convalescent COVID-19 samples was the United States, Italy and Spain.

This CDR3 has 18 amino acids. Germline CDR1 SGHTS, CDR2 YDEGEE. J gave up 2 bases and V 3 bases, and 13 bases lay outside the gene matches. Material: peripheral blood. The gene calls are TRBV5-8 and TRBJ2-1, with 8 nucleotides matching TRBD2. The source of this sequence is a young woman with acute or convalescent COVID-19. The CDR3 protein is CASSSRARGGAAYNEQFF. The CDR3 coding sequence is TGTGCCAGCAGCTCCCGCGCACGGGGGGGAGCCGCCTACAATGAGCAGTTCTTC.